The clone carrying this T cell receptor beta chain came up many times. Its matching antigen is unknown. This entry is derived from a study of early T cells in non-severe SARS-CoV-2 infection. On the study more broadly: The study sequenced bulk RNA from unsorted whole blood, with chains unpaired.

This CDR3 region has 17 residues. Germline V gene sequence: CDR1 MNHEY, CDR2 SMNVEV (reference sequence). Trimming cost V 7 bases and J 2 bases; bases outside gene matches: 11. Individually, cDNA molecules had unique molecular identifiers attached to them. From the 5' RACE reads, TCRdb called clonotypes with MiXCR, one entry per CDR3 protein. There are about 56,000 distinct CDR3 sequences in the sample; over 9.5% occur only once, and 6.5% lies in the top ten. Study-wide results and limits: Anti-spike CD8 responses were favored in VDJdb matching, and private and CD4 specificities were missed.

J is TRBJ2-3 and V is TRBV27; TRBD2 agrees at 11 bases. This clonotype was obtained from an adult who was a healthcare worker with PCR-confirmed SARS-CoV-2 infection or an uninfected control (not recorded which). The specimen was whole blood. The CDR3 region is CASNGGGLAAYTDTQYF. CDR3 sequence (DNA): TGTGCCAGCAACGGTGGGGGACTAGCGGCCTACACAGATACGCAGTATTTT.